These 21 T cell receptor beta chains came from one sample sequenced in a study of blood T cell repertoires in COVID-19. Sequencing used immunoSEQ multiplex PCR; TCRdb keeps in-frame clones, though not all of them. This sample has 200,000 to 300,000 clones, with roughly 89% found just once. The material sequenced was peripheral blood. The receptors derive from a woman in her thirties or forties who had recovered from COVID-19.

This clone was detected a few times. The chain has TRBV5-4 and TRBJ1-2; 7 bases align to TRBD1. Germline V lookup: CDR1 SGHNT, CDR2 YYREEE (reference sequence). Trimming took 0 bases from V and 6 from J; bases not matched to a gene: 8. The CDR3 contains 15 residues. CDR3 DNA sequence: TGTGCCAGCAGCTTGGAACCGGAGGGGGCGCATGGCTACACCTTC. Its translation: CASSLEPEGAHGYTF.

The CDR3 region is CASSTDYTDTQYF. CDR3 nucleotides: TGTGCCAGCAGCACAGACTACACAGATACGCAGTATTTT. The chain has TRBV7-9 and TRBJ2-3; possible D gene TRBD2, 5 bases. V dropped 5 bases and J dropped 2 bases, with 8 bases sitting between them. Germline V gene sequence: CDR1 SEHNR, CDR2 FQNEAQ (reference sequence). The CDR3 loop spans 13 amino acids. The variable domain in full, completed from reference TRBV7-9 and TRBJ2-3, reads DTGVSQNPRHKITKRGQNVTFRCDPISEHNRLYWYRQTLGQGPEFLTYFQNEAQLEKSRLLSDRFSAERPKGSFSTLEIQRTEQGDSAMYLCASSTDYTDTQYFGPGTRLTVL.

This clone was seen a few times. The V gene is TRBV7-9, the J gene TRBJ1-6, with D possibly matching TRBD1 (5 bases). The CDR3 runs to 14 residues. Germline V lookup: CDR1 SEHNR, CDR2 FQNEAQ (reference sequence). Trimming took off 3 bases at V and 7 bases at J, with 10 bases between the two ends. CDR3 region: CASSFGRENSPLHF. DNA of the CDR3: TGTGCCAGCAGCTTTGGCAGGGAAAATTCACCCCTCCACTTT.

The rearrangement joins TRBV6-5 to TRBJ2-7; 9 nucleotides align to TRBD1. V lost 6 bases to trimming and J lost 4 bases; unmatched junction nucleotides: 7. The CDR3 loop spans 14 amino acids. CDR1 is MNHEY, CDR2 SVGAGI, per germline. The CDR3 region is CASRTGTGLYEQYF. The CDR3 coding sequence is TGTGCCAGCAGGACCGGGACAGGGCTGTACGAGCAGTACTTC.

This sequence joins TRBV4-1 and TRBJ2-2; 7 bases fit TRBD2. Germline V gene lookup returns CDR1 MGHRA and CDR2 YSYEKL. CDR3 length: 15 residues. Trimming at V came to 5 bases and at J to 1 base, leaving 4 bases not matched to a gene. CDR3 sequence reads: CASSLGLMNTGELFF. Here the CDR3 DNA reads TGCGCCAGCAGCTTGGGACTAATGAACACCGGGGAGCTGTTTTTT.

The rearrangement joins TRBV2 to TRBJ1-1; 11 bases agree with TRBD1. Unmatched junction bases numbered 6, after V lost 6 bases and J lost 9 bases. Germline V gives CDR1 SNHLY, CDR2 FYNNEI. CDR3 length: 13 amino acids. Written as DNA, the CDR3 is TGTGCCAGCAGCGTTAGGGACAGGGGGAAAGCTTTCTTT. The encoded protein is CASSVRDRGKAFF.

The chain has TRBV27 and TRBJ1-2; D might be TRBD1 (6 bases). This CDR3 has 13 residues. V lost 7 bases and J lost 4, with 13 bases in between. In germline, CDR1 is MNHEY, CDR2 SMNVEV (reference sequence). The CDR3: CASTPRGGYGYTF. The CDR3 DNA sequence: TGTGCCAGCACCCCAAGAGGGGGCTATGGCTACACCTTC.

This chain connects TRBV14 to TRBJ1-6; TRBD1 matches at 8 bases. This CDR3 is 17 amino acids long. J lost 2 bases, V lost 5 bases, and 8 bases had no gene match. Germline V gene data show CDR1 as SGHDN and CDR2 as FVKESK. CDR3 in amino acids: CASSENRGFTYNSPLHF. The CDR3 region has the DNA TGTGCCAGCAGCGAAAACAGGGGGTTCACCTATAATTCACCCCTCCACTTT.

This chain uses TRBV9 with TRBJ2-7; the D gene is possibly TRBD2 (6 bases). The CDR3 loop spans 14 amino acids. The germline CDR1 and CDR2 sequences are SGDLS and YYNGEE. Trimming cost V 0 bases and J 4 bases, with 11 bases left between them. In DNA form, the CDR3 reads TGTGCCAGCAGCGTAGGGAGTGGGGGGTACGAGCAGTACTTC. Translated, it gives CASSVGSGGYEQYF. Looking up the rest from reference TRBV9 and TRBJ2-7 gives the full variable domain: DSGVTQTPKHLITATGQRVTLRCSPRSGDLSVYWYQQSLDQGLQFLIQYYNGEERAKGNILERFSAQQFPDLHSELNLSSLELGDSALYFCASSVGSGGYEQYFGPGTRLTVT.

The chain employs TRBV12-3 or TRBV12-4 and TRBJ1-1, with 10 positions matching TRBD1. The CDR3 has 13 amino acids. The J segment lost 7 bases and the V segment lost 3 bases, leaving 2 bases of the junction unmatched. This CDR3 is CASSFRDRGEAFF. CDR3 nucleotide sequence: TGTGCCAGCAGTTTCCGGGACAGGGGTGAAGCTTTCTTT.

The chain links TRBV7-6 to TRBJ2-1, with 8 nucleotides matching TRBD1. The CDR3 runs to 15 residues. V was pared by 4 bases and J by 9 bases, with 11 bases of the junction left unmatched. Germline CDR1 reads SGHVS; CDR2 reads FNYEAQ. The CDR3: CASSSPRQGAGEQFF. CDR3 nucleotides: TGTGCCAGCAGCTCCCCTCGGCAGGGGGCTGGTGAGCAGTTCTTC. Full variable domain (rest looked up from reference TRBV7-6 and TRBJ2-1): GAGVSQSPRYKVTKRGQDVALRCDPISGHVSLYWYRQALGQGPEFLTYFNYEAQQDKSGLPNDRFSAERPEGSISTLTIQRTEQRDSAMYRCASSSPRQGAGEQFFGPGTRLTVL.

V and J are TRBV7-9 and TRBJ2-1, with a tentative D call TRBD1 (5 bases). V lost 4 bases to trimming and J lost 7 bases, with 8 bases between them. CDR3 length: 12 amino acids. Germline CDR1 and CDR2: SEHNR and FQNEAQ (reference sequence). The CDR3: CASSSQVNEQFF. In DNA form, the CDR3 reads TGTGCCAGCAGCTCACAGGTAAATGAGCAGTTCTTC. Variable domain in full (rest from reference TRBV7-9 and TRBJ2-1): DTGVSQNPRHKITKRGQNVTFRCDPISEHNRLYWYRQTLGQGPEFLTYFQNEAQLEKSRLLSDRFSAERPKGSFSTLEIQRTEQGDSAMYLCASSSQVNEQFFGPGTRLTVL.

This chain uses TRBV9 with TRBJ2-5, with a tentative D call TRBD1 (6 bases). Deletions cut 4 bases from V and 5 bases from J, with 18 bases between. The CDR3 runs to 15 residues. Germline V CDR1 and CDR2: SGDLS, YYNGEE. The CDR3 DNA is TGTGCCAGCAGCTCTCCTGGGGGCCTTGGGGAGACCCAGTACTTC. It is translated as CASSSPGGLGETQYF.

Here the CDR3 DNA reads TGTGCCAGCTCACCACAGGTCCCCGGCAGGGGAGATACGCAGTATTTT. It codes for CASSPQVPGRGDTQYF. The chain couples TRBV18 to TRBJ2-3; D may be TRBD1 (6 bases). Germline V CDR1 and CDR2: KGHSH, LQKENI. The CDR3 has 16 amino acids. Deletions cut 1 base from V and 5 bases from J, with 16 bases between.

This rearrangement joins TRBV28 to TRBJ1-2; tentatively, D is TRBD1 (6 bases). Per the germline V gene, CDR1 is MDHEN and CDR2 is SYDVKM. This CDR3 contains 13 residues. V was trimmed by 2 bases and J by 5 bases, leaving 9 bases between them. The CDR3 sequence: CASSLVDSYGYTF. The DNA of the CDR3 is TGTGCCAGCAGTTTAGTGGACAGTTATGGCTACACCTTC.

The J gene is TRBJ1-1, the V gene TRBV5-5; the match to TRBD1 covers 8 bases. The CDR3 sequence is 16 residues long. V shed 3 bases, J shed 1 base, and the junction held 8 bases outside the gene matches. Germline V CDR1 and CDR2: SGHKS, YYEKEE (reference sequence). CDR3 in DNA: TGTGCCAGCAGCTCCTTGGCAGGGGGCGCGAACACTGAAGCTTTCTTT. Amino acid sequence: CASSSLAGGANTEAFF.

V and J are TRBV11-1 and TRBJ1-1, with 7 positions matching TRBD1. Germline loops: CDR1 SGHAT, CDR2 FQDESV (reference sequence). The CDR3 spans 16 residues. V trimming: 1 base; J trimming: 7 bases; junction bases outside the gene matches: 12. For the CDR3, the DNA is TGTGCCAGCAGCTTAGTCTTACAGGGGCCGAGCCATGAAGCTTTCTTT. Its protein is CASSLVLQGPSHEAFF. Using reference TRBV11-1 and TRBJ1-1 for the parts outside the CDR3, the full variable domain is EAEVAQSPRYKITEKSQAVAFWCDPISGHATLYWYRQILGQGPELLVQFQDESVVDDSQLPKDRFSAERLKGVDSTLKIQPAELGDSAMYLCASSLVLQGPSHEAFFGQGTRLTVV.

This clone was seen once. The CDR3 DNA sequence: TGTGCCAGCAGTTCGGGACAGGGAGAAAAACTGTTTTTT. It yields the protein CASSSGQGEKLFF. J is TRBJ1-4 and V is TRBV3-1 (or the pseudogene TRBV3-2), with 9 bases aligning to TRBD1. The CDR3 totals 13 residues. The V segment lost 6 bases and the J segment 8 bases; nucleotides outside the gene matches: 4. Germline V CDR1 and CDR2: LGHDT, YNNKEL (reference sequence).

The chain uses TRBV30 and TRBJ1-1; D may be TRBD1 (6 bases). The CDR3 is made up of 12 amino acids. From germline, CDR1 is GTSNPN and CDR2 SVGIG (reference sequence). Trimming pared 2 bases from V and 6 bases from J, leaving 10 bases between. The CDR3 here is CAWSRGISEAFF. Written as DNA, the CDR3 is TGTGCCTGGAGTAGGGGGATCTCTGAAGCTTTCTTT.

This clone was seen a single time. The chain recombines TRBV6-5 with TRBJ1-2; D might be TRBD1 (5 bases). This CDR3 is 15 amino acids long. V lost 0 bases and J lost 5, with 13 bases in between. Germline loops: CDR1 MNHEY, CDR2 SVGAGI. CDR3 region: CASSYSYRGGYGYTF. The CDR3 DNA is TGTGCCAGCAGTTACTCGTATAGGGGAGGTTATGGCTACACCTTC.

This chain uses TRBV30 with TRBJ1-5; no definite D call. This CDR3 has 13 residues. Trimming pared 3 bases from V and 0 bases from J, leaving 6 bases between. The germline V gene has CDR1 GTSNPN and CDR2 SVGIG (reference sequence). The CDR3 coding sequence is TGTGCCTGGAGCCTAGATAGCAATCAGCCCCAGCATTTT. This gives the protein CAWSLDSNQPQHF.